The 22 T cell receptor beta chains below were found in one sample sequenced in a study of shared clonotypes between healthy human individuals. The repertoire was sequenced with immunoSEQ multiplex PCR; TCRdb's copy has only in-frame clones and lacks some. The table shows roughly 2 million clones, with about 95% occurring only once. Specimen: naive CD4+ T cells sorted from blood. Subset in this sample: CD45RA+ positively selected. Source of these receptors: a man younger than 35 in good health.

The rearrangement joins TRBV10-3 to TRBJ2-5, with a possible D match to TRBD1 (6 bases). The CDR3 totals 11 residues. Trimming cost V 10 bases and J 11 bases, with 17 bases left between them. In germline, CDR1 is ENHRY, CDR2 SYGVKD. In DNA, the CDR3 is TGTGCCACGGGGACAACTGAAGAGCAGTACTTC. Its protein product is CATGTTEEQYF.

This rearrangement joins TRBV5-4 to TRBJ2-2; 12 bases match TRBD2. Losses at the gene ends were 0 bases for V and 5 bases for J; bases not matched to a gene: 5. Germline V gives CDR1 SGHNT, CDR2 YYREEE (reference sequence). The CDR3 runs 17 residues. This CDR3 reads CASSLAGLAGFTGELFF. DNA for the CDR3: TGTGCCAGCAGCTTGGCGGGACTAGCGGGTTTTACCGGGGAGCTGTTTTTT.

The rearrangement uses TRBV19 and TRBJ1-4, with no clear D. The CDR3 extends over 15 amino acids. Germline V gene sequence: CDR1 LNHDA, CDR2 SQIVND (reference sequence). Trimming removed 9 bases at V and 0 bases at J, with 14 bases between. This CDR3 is CASSWTDATNEKLFF. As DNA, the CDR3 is TGTGCCAGCAGCTGGACCGATGCAACTAATGAAAAACTGTTTTTT.

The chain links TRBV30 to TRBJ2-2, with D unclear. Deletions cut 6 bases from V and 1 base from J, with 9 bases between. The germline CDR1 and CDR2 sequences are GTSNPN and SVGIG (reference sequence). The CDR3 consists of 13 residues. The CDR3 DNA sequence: TGTGCCTGCTTGACTGGGAACACCGGGGAGCTGTTTTTT. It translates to CACLTGNTGELFF.

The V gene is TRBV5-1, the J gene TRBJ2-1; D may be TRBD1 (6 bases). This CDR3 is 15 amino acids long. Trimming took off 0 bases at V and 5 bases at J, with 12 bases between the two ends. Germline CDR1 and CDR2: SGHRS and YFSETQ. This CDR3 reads CASSLADSLNNEQFF. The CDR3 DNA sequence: TGCGCCAGCAGCTTGGCGGACAGCCTCAACAATGAGCAGTTCTTC.

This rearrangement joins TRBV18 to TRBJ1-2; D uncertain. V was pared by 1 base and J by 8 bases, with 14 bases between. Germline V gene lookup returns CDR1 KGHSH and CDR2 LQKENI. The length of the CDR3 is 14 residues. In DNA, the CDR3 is TGTGCCAGCTCACCACAGCAACAGTTTGTCGGCTACACCTTC. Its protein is CASSPQQQFVGYTF.

CDR3 sequence: CASSSEQGRQTQYF. The CDR3 nucleotides read TGTGCCAGCAGCTCCGAGCAGGGTCGACAGACCCAGTACTTC. This sequence joins TRBV5-5 and TRBJ2-5; the D gene is possibly TRBD1 (5 bases). The germline V gene encodes CDR1 SGHKS and CDR2 YYEKEE (reference sequence). The V end lost 3 bases, the J end lost 6 bases, and 15 bases lay between the germline ends. The CDR3 length is 14 residues.

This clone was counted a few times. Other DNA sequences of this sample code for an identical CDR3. The CDR3 region is CASSPDRDQPQHF. The CDR3 DNA reads as TGTGCCAGCTCACCAGACCGTGATCAGCCCCAGCATTTT. V usage is TRBV18 and J usage is TRBJ1-5; D unclear. Trimming removed 2 bases from V and 5 bases from J, with 7 bases in between. The germline gives CDR1 KGHSH, CDR2 LQKENI. The CDR3 runs 13 residues.

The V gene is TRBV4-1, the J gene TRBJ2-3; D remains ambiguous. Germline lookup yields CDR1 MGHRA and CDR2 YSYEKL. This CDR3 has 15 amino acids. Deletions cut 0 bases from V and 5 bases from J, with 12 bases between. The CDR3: CASSQEFAALDTQYF. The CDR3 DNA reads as TGCGCCAGCAGCCAAGAATTTGCCGCCCTAGATACGCAGTATTTT.

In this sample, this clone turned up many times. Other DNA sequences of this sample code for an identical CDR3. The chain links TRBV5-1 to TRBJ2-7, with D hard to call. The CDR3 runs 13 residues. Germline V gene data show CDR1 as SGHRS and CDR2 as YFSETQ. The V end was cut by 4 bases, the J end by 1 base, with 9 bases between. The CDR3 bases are TGCGCCAGCAGCCTGGACGGATCCTACGAGCAGTACTTC. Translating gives CASSLDGSYEQYF.

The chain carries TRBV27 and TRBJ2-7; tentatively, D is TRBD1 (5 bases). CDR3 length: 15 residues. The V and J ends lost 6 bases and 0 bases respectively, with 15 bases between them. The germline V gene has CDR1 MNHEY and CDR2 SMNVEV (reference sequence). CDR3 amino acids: CASRTTGVSSYEQYF. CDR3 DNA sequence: TGTGCCAGCAGAACCACAGGTGTGTCCTCCTACGAGCAGTACTTC.

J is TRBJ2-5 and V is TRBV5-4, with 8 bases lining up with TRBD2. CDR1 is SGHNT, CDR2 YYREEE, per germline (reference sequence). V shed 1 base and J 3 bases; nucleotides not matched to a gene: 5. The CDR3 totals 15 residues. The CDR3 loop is CASSLRPAGEETQYF. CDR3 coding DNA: TGTGCCAGCAGCTTGCGGCCAGCGGGGGAAGAGACCCAGTACTTC. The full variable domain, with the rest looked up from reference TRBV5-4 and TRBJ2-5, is ETGVTQSPTHLIKTRGQQVTLRCSSQSGHNTVSWYQQALGQGPQFIFQYYREEENGRGNFPPRFSGLQFPNYSSELNVNALELDDSALYLCASSLRPAGEETQYFGPGTRLLVL.

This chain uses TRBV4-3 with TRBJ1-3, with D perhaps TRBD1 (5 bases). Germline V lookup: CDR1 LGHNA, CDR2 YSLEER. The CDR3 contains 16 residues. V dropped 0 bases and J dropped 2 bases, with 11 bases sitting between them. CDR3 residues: CASSQDMTVPGNTIYF. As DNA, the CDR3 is TGCGCCAGCAGCCAAGACATGACAGTACCTGGAAACACCATATATTTT.

CDR3 loop: CASSLIGAQVYYEQYF. CDR3 DNA sequence: TGTGCCAGCAGCTTGATCGGGGCCCAAGTCTACTACGAGCAGTACTTC. The chain couples TRBV5-6 to TRBJ2-7; D is possibly TRBD1 or TRBD2 (5 bases each). Deletions cut 1 base from V and 3 bases from J, with 17 bases between. Germline V gene lookup returns CDR1 SGHDT and CDR2 YYEEEE. The CDR3 is 16 amino acids.

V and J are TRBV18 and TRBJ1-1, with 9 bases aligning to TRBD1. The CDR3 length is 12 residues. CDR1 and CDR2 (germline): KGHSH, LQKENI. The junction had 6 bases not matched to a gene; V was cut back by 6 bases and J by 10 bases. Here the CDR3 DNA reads TGTGCCAGCTCCCCCGACAGGGGGGCAGCTTTCTTT. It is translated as CASSPDRGAAFF.

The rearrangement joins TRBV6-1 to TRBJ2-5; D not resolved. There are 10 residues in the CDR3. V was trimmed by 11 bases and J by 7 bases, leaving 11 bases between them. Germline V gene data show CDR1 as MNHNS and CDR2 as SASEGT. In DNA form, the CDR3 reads TGTGCCGCAGTCTCAAGGACCCAGTACTTC. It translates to CAAVSRTQYF.

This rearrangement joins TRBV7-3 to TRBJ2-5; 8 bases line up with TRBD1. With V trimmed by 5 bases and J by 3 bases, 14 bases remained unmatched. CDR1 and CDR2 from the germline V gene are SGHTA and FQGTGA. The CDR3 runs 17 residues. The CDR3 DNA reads TGTGCCAGCAGCCGCCACCCCAGGGGGCTTATGAAAGAGACCCAGTACTTC. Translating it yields CASSRHPRGLMKETQYF.

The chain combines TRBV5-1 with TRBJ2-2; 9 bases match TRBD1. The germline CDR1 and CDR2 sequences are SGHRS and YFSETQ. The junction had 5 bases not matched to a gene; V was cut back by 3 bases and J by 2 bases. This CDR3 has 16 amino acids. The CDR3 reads CASSSQGAANTGELFF. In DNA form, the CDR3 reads TGCGCCAGCAGCTCACAGGGGGCGGCTAACACCGGGGAGCTGTTTTTT.

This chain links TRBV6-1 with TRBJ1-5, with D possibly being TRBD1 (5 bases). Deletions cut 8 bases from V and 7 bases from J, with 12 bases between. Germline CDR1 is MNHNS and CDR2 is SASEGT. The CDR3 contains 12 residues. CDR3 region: CASGREGQPQHF. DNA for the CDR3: TGTGCCAGCGGCAGGGAGGGCCAGCCCCAGCATTTT.

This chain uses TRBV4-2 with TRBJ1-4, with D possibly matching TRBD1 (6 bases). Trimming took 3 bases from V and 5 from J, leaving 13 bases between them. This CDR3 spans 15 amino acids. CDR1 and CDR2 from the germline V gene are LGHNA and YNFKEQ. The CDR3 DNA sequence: TGTGCCAGCAGCCACTCCGAGCAGGGGAATGAAAAACTGTTTTTT. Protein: CASSHSEQGNEKLFF.

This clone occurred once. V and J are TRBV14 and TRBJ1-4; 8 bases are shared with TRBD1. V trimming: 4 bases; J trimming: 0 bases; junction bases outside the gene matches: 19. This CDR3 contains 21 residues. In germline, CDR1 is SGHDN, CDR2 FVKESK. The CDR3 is CASSPRLFSDRAKATNEKLFF. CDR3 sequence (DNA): TGTGCCAGCAGCCCCCGCTTATTCTCGGACAGGGCCAAGGCAACTAATGAAAAACTGTTTTTT.

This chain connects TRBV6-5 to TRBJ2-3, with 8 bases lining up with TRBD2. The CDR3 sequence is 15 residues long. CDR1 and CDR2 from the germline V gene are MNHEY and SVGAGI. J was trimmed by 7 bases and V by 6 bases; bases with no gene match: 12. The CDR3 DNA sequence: TGTGCCAGCAGACAGACTAGCGCCGATTGGAATACGCAGTATTTT. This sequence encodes CASRQTSADWNTQYF.